Included here is one TCR beta chain sequence, with context. The data were produced by immunoSEQ multiplex PCR, yet TCRdb's version contains in-frame clones alone and is incomplete. The sample consists of 65,000 to 75,000 clones, around nine tenths of them appearing once. This sample is drawn from a study of blood T cell repertoires in COVID-19. Across the study: Spain, Italy and the United States supplied samples that represented acute and convalescent COVID-19.

J gave up 0 bases and V 1 base, and 5 bases lay outside the gene matches. The CDR3 spans 18 residues. Per the germline V gene, CDR1 is SQVTM and CDR2 is ANQGSEA. This TCR was recovered from a man in his forties or fifties with acute or convalescent COVID-19. The chain employs TRBV29-1 and TRBJ2-3; TRBD2 matches 15 bases. The sample comprised peripheral blood. CDR3 region: CSVEGGLAGGYSTDTQYF. CDR3 DNA sequence: TGCAGCGTTGAAGGGGGACTAGCGGGAGGTTATAGCACAGATACGCAGTATTTT.